The clone carrying this T cell receptor beta chain has a count of ten or more. Its antigen is as yet unknown. V was clipped by 7 bases and J by 6 bases; unmatched bases: 14. This CDR3 is built from 15 residues. CDR1 MNHNY and CDR2 SVGAGI come from the germline V gene (reference sequence). The data are from a study of early T cells in non-severe SARS-CoV-2 infection. Individual cDNA molecules received unique molecular identifiers. MiXCR, run by TCRdb on the 5' RACE reads, gives a single entry per CDR3 protein. The sample holds 40,000 to 55,000 distinct CDR3 sequences, 5.5% to 7.5% seen once. Study-level results: Sequences matched to VDJdb favored anti-spike CD8 responses, while private and CD4 specificities were missed.

The J gene is TRBJ2-7, the V gene TRBV6-6; 8 bases line up with TRBD1. Sample: whole blood, taken at baseline. This TCR came from an adult who was a healthcare worker with PCR-confirmed SARS-CoV-2 infection or an uninfected control (not recorded which). CDR3 sequence: CASTQADRALGEQYF. CDR3 coding DNA: TGTGCCAGCACCCAGGCGGACAGGGCTCTTGGCGAGCAGTACTTC.